These T cell receptor beta chains were read from a single sample in a study of blood T cell repertoires in COVID-19. Using immunoSEQ multiplex PCR, the repertoire was profiled, and TCRdb retains in-frame clones only, with some absent. The sample contains around 150,000 clones, almost 90% of which appear only once. Sequencing input: peripheral blood. All receptors come from a man between 50 and 59 years old with active or convalescent COVID-19. Each CDR3 is given with its conserved first and last residue. D genes are given only for firm matches. The size field is filled for only some rows; it gives once, few, many or a size class.

v_call,d_call,clone_size,j_call,cdr3_aa,cdr3_nt
TRBV18,-,few,TRBJ1-4,CASSARRAANTTNEKLFF,TGTGCCAGCTCGGCGCGGCGGGCAGCAAATACAACTAATGAAAAACTGTTTTTT
TRBV25-1,-,-,TRBJ2-7,CASRGHWTYEQYF,TGTGCCAGCAGGGGACATTGGACCTACGAGCAGTACTTC
TRBV18,-,-,TRBJ1-1,CASSPSVRNTEAFF,TGTGCCAGCTCACCGTCGGTTCGGAACACTGAAGCTTTCTTT
TRBV11-3,-,-,TRBJ1-6,CASSLGYGDSPLHF,TGTGCCAGCAGCTTAGGCTACGGGGATTCACCCCTCCACTTT
TRBV4-2,TRBD2,few,TRBJ2-2,CASSQVGGLGTGELFF,TGTGCCAGCAGCCAAGTGGGAGGGTTGGGCACCGGGGAGCTGTTTTTT
TRBV9,-,-,TRBJ2-3,CASSTFEGSTDTQYF,TGTGCCAGCAGCACTTTTGAGGGCAGCACAGATACGCAGTATTTT
TRBV4-1,-,-,TRBJ2-2,CASSQVPVSTGELFF,TGCGCCAGCAGCCAAGTGCCGGTTTCAACCGGGGAGCTGTTTTTT
TRBV10-3,TRBD1,-,TRBJ2-7,CAIKKGQGEIDEQYF,TGTGCCATCAAGAAGGGACAGGGAGAGATCGACGAGCAGTACTTC
TRBV5-1,-,-,TRBJ2-3,CASSFGGSTDTQYF,TGCGCCAGCAGCTTCGGCGGGTCCACAGATACGCAGTATTTT
TRBV5-6,-,once,TRBJ1-5,CASSFKTWESSNQPQHF,TGTGCCAGCAGCTTTAAAACGTGGGAGAGTAGCAATCAGCCCCAGCATTTT
TRBV28,TRBD1,-,TRBJ1-1,CASSPRGRGQNTEAFF,TGTGCCAGCAGTCCACGGGGCAGGGGGCAAAACACTGAAGCTTTCTTT
TRBV11-2,TRBD1,-,TRBJ2-5,CASSWRTGGETQYF,TGTGCCAGCAGCTGGAGGACAGGGGGAGAGACCCAGTACTTC
TRBV30,TRBD1,once,TRBJ2-7,CAWSVGTGIVYEQYF,TGTGCCTGGAGTGTAGGGACAGGGATCGTCTACGAGCAGTACTTC
TRBV29-1,-,-,TRBJ1-4,CSVEGTPGEKLFF,TGCAGCGTTGAGGGGACTCCGGGGGAAAAACTGTTTTTT
TRBV28,-,-,TRBJ1-1,CASSLPLTGNTEAFF,TGTGCCAGCAGTTTGCCGCTGACAGGAAACACTGAAGCTTTCTTT
TRBV10-3,TRBD1,-,TRBJ2-2,CAISASRGRGLDGELFF,TGTGCCATCAGTGCCTCCCGAGGCAGGGGGCTTGACGGGGAGCTGTTTTTT
TRBV27,TRBD2,-,TRBJ2-4,CASSLLAGNIQYF,TGTGCCAGCAGTTTGCTAGCGGGAAACATTCAGTACTTC
TRBV6-5,TRBD1,-,TRBJ1-1,CASRAGTGGLTEAFF,TGTGCCAGCAGAGCCGGGACAGGGGGCCTAACTGAAGCTTTCTTT
TRBV7-8,-,-,TRBJ2-1,CASSLRREPYNEQFF,TGTGCCAGCAGCCTGCGTAGGGAGCCCTACAATGAGCAGTTCTTC
TRBV6-5,TRBD1,-,TRBJ1-6,CASSYAGTGGSPLHF,TGTGCCAGCAGTTACGCCGGGACAGGGGGGTCACCCCTCCACTTT
TRBV7-2,TRBD1,few,TRBJ1-1,CASSLGGQSNTEAFF,TGTGCCAGCAGCTTGGGGGGACAGTCGAACACTGAAGCTTTCTTT
TRBV10-2,TRBD2,-,TRBJ2-5,CASSASGFQETQYF,TGCGCCAGCTCGGCTAGCGGATTCCAAGAGACCCAGTACTTC
TRBV11-2,-,once,TRBJ1-4,CASTPTGGSNEKLFF,TGTGCCAGCACCCCGACAGGTGGTTCTAATGAAAAACTGTTTTTT
TRBV27,TRBD2,-,TRBJ2-7,CASTYSGTSGSQQYF,TGTGCCAGCACCTACTCCGGGACTAGCGGGTCGCAACAGTACTTC
TRBV6-1,-,-,TRBJ1-5,CASSEVEGVFRKGNQPQHF,TGTGCCAGCAGTGAAGTGGAAGGCGTGTTCCGGAAGGGGAACCAGCCCCAGCATTTT
TRBV27,TRBD2,-,TRBJ2-7,CASSSGLGLAGNYEQYF,TGTGCCAGCAGTTCGGGCCTCGGTCTAGCGGGCAACTACGAGCAGTACTTC
TRBV4-1,-,-,TRBJ2-1,CASSLPDIYEQFF,TGCGCCAGCAGCCTTCCCGACATCTATGAGCAGTTCTTC
TRBV9,TRBD2,-,TRBJ2-5,CASSPGGERGETQYF,TGTGCCAGCAGCCCCGGGGGGGAAAGGGGAGAGACCCAGTACTTC
TRBV19,-,-,TRBJ1-5,CASSIRSGVGQPQHF,TGTGCCAGTAGTATAAGGTCAGGGGTGGGGCAGCCCCAGCATTTT
TRBV6-2/TRBV6-3,TRBD2,-,TRBJ2-7,CASSYPSGRIYEQYF,TGTGCCAGCAGTTACCCTAGCGGGAGGATCTACGAGCAGTACTTC
TRBV18,TRBD2,-,TRBJ2-5,CASSPVAGGQQETQYF,TGTGCCAGCTCACCTGTAGCGGGAGGGCAACAAGAGACCCAGTACTTC
TRBV27,TRBD1,-,TRBJ2-1,CASSVPRRPGQGADEQFF,TGTGCCAGCAGTGTCCCCAGACGGCCGGGACAGGGGGCCGATGAGCAGTTCTTC
TRBV5-4,TRBD1,-,TRBJ1-4,CASSVGQAATNEKLFF,TGTGCCAGCAGCGTGGGACAGGCGGCAACTAATGAAAAACTGTTTTTT
TRBV5-4,TRBD2,-,TRBJ2-7,CASSLDSGIYEQYF,TGTGCCAGCAGCTTGGATAGCGGGATCTACGAGCAGTACTTC
TRBV6-2/TRBV6-3,-,-,TRBJ1-1,CASSYGWGAEAFF,TGTGCCAGCAGTTACGGTTGGGGCGCTGAAGCTTTCTTT
TRBV10-3,TRBD1,-,TRBJ2-6,CAITPTGVPGANVLTF,TGTGCCATCACCCCGACAGGGGTCCCTGGGGCCAACGTCCTGACTTTC
TRBV14,-,-,TRBJ1-3,CASSQLQESTIYF,TGTGCCAGCAGCCAATTACAGGAGTCCACCATATATTTT